This TCR beta chain was retrieved from a study of CD8 T cells in Susac syndrome. Germline-derived CDR1 and CDR2 are LNHNV and YYDKDF (reference sequence). CDR3 length equals 15 residues. V gave up 1 base and J gave up 7 bases, with 13 bases separating them. After extraction with the RNeasy kit, about 0.5 to 1 ug of the RNA was reverse transcribed using random hexamers. The authors amplified TCR beta CDR3 across 54 Vbeta and 13 Jbeta using immunoSEQ multiplex PCR. TCRdb re-called the immunoSEQ multiplex PCR reads through MiXCR, storing one row per CDR3 protein. The table has more than 95,000 distinct CDR3 sequences, 85% to 95% seen once.

The V gene is TRBV15, the J gene TRBJ1-4; D remains ambiguous. What was sequenced was CD4+ T cells from PBMCs. The sequence derives from a human donor with multiple sclerosis. This CDR3 is CATSRVGGSTEKLFF. The DNA for the CDR3 is TGTGCCACCAGCAGAGTCGGAGGGTCTACTGAAAAACTGTTTTTT.